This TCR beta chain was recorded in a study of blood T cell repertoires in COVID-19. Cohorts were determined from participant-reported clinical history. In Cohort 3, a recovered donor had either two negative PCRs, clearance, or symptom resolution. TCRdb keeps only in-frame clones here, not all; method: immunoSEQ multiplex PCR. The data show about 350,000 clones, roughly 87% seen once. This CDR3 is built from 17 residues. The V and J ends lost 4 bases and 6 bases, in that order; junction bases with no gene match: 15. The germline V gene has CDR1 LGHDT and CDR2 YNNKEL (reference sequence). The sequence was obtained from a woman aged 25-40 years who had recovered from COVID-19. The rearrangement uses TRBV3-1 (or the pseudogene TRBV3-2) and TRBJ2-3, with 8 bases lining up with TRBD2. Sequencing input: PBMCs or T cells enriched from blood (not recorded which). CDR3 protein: CASSLLALAAPGDTQYF. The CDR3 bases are TGTGCCAGCAGCCTTCTGGCACTAGCGGCCCCCGGGGATACGCAGTATTTT.